The clone carrying this T cell receptor beta chain was found many times. Its antigen is unidentified. Moderate-to-severe activity, with CAS ≥3, NOSPECS ≥4 and duration under 3 months, characterized the donors with ophthalmopathy. This specimen comes from a study of Graves' ophthalmopathy and Graves' hyperthyroidism. Study results and limitations: Blood also carried most expanded thyroid clonotypes exceeding 0.001 frequency.

The CDR3 is 15 amino acids. Germline V CDR1 and CDR2: ENHRY, SYGVKD. V was pared by 10 bases and J by 5 bases, with 21 bases between. From RNA, the CDR3 regions of TCR beta chains were amplified and sequenced. First-round RT-PCR used HTBI primers; second-round multiplex PCR followed. TCRdb ran MiXCR on the multiplex PCR reads and lists one entry per CDR3 protein. Among 660,000 or so distinct CDR3 sequences, about two fifths were seen once, and the ten largest hold more than 2.5%. The sequence derives from an adult man with Graves' ophthalmopathy. Sequenced input: peripheral blood. V usage is TRBV10-3 and J usage is TRBJ1-5; D not certain. The CDR3 region has the DNA TGTGCCAGCAGACCCAGTCCGGGAACTCATCAGCCCCAGCATTTT. This encodes CASRPSPGTHQPQHF.